These 22 T cell receptor beta chains came from one sample sequenced in a study of T cell repertoires in cytomegalovirus infection. TCRdb reprocessed the reads with MiXCR, giving one entry per CDR3 protein. This sample has about 110,000 distinct CDR3 sequences, with about 28% found just once. These receptors are not linked to any known antigen. The source was CD8+ T cells from cultured PBMCs, collected from culture after CMV antigen stimulation. Source of these receptors: a human donor in good health (CMV status not recorded). Some clones in this sample may be carry-over from other donors' samples.

The chain employs TRBV7-8 and TRBJ1-6; D remains ambiguous. The germline CDR1 and CDR2 sequences are SGHVS and FQNEAQ. The ends were cut back, 1 base at V and 7 bases at J, with 8 bases in the middle. This CDR3 comprises 14 residues. In nucleotides, the CDR3 is TGTGCCAGCAGCTTAGGCGGATACAATTCACCCCTCCACTTT. Encoded protein: CASSLGGYNSPLHF.

V and J are TRBV6-6 and TRBJ1-4; the D gene is possibly TRBD1 (5 bases). The CDR3 covers 15 residues. CDR1 MNHNY and CDR2 SVGAGI come from the germline V gene (reference sequence). Trimming cost V 7 bases and J 0 bases, with 12 bases left between them. Written as DNA, the CDR3 is TGTGCCAGCAACGGCAGGGTTGCAACTAATGAAAAACTGTTTTTT. Translating it yields CASNGRVATNEKLFF.

This clonotype has only a few counts. This sequence joins TRBV28 and TRBJ2-1; no firm D call. The CDR3 covers 12 residues. In germline, CDR1 is MDHEN, CDR2 SYDVKM. Deletions cut 6 bases from V and 8 bases from J, with 11 bases between. CDR3 in amino acids: CASRIKGHEQFF. In DNA, the CDR3 is TGTGCCAGCAGGATAAAGGGCCATGAGCAGTTCTTC.

This sequence joins TRBV19 and TRBJ2-5, with TRBD2 as a possible D gene (6 bases). CDR1 and CDR2 (germline): LNHDA, SQIVND (reference sequence). V was cut by 3 bases and J by 1 base, with 12 bases left in between. CDR3 length: 15 amino acids. CDR3 in amino acids: CASSIFYGGQETQYF. The CDR3 DNA sequence: TGTGCCAGTAGTATTTTTTACGGGGGCCAAGAGACCCAGTACTTC.

This clonotype was detected only a few times. This chain links TRBV7-9 with TRBJ2-7; the D is unclear. The length of the CDR3 is 13 residues. Trimming stripped 3 bases from V and 3 bases from J, with 9 bases between. Germline V gene data show CDR1 as SEHNR and CDR2 as FQNEAQ (reference sequence). CDR3 residues: CASSFGDYYEQYF. In DNA, the CDR3 is TGTGCCAGCAGCTTTGGGGATTACTACGAGCAGTACTTC. Variable domain in full (rest from reference TRBV7-9 and TRBJ2-7): DTGVSQNPRHKITKRGQNVTFRCDPISEHNRLYWYRQTLGQGPEFLTYFQNEAQLEKSRLLSDRFSAERPKGSFSTLEIQRTEQGDSAMYLCASSFGDYYEQYFGPGTRLTVT.

V is TRBV6-5 and J is TRBJ2-5; D is undetermined. CDR1 MNHEY and CDR2 SVGAGI come from the germline V gene. V lost 0 bases, J lost 1 base, and 6 bases lay in between. This CDR3 has 14 residues. The CDR3 loop reads CASSYSKGQETQYF. CDR3 DNA: TGTGCCAGCAGTTACTCGAAAGGCCAAGAGACCCAGTACTTC.

The CDR3 here is CASSEWGWTEAFF. The CDR3 region has the DNA TGTGCCAGCAGTGAATGGGGGTGGACTGAAGCTTTCTTT. The chain couples TRBV2 to TRBJ1-1, with D perhaps TRBD1 (5 bases). V lost 2 bases to trimming and J lost 5 bases, with 9 bases between them. Looked up from germline, CDR1 is SNHLY and CDR2 is FYNNEI. CDR3 length equals 13 residues. The full variable domain, in which reference TRBV2 and TRBJ1-1 provide the parts outside the CDR3, is EPEVTQTPSHQVTQMGQEVILRCVPISNHLYFYWYRQILGQKVEFLVSFYNNEISEKSEIFDDQFSVERPDGSNFTLKIRSTKLEDSAMYFCASSEWGWTEAFFGQGTRLTVV.

This clonotype occurred many times. This sequence joins TRBV6-5 and TRBJ1-1, with D unresolved. V lost 2 bases, J lost 1 base, and 5 bases lay in between. The CDR3 length is 13 residues. The germline CDR1 and CDR2 sequences are MNHEY and SVGAGI. DNA for the CDR3: TGTGCCAGCAGTTACGACCCGAACACTGAAGCTTTCTTT. This gives the protein CASSYDPNTEAFF.

This clonotype was seen a handful of times. This chain connects TRBV27 to TRBJ2-1; no firm D call. Germline-derived CDR1 and CDR2 are MNHEY and SMNVEV (reference sequence). Trimming removed 2 bases from V and 0 bases from J, with 8 bases in between. The CDR3 has 15 amino acids. For the CDR3, the DNA is TGTGCCAGCAGTTTAACCATTAACTCCTACAATGAGCAGTTCTTC. Amino acid sequence: CASSLTINSYNEQFF.

This clonotype was seen many times. The chain couples TRBV4-1 to TRBJ1-2, with 7 bases that match TRBD1. This CDR3 region has 17 residues. Germline CDR1 is MGHRA and CDR2 is YSYEKL. Unmatched junction bases numbered 7, after V lost 0 bases and J lost 0 bases. The CDR3 spells CASSQDPGDSSNYGYTF. The CDR3 nucleotides read TGCGCCAGCAGCCAAGATCCGGGGGACAGCTCTAACTATGGCTACACCTTC.

This clonotype was observed a handful of times. This chain joins TRBV28 and TRBJ1-6; no definite D call. The CDR3 has 12 residues. The V gene's germline CDR1 is MDHEN and CDR2 SYDVKM. The ends were cut back, 3 bases at V and 7 bases at J, with 4 bases in the middle. The CDR3 here is CASSFYNSPLHF. For the CDR3, the DNA is TGTGCCAGCAGTTTTTACAATTCACCCCTCCACTTT.

The chain recombines TRBV5-5 with TRBJ2-1; D gene ambiguous. Germline values: CDR1 SGHKS, CDR2 YYEKEE (reference sequence). This CDR3 comprises 13 residues. Trimming shortened V by 0 bases and J by 3 bases, and 4 bases separated the two germline ends. CDR3 coding DNA: TGTGCCAGCAGCTTGGACAACTACAATGAGCAGTTCTTC. Its translation: CASSLDNYNEQFF.

The chain recombines TRBV7-4 with TRBJ1-1; 9 bases map to TRBD1. CDR3 length equals 17 residues. Trimming at V came to 5 bases and at J to 0 bases, leaving 10 bases not matched to a gene. Germline CDR1 reads SGHVT; CDR2 reads SQSDAQ. The DNA for the CDR3 is TGTGCCAGCAGCCGAATACAGGGGGCCGCAATGAACACTGAAGCTTTCTTT. It codes for CASSRIQGAAMNTEAFF.

This clonotype occurred once. The V call is TRBV20-1, the J call TRBJ1-3, with 10 bases lining up with TRBD1. CDR1 is DFQATT, CDR2 SNEGSKA, per germline (reference sequence). V lost 7 bases and J lost 0; bases outside the gene matches: 15. This CDR3 spans 18 amino acids. DNA for the CDR3: TGCAGTGTCGAAGCTCCGGGACAGGGGCTTAGCTCTGGAAACACCATATATTTT. This encodes CSVEAPGQGLSSGNTIYF.

V usage is TRBV27 and J usage is TRBJ2-7; no reliable D call. This CDR3 is 14 amino acids long. The V gene's germline CDR1 is MNHEY and CDR2 SMNVEV (reference sequence). The V end was cut by 4 bases, the J end by 4 bases, with 14 bases between. The CDR3 DNA reads as TGTGCCAGCAGTTACGGCTATAAACCTTACGAGCAGTACTTC. This translates into CASSYGYKPYEQYF.

This clonotype was seen a handful of times. This chain connects TRBV7-6 to TRBJ1-6; D perhaps matches TRBD1 (6 bases). The germline gives CDR1 SGHVS, CDR2 FNYEAQ. Trimming cost V 2 bases and J 6 bases, with 14 bases left between them. This CDR3 is built from 16 residues. CDR3 bases: TGTGCCAGCAGCTTATCCAGGAACAGGGTTAATTCACCCCTCCACTTT. Residues: CASSLSRNRVNSPLHF. The full variable domain, rest sourced from reference TRBV7-6 and TRBJ1-6, is GAGVSQSPRYKVTKRGQDVALRCDPISGHVSLYWYRQALGQGPEFLTYFNYEAQQDKSGLPNDRFSAERPEGSISTLTIQRTEQRDSAMYRCASSLSRNRVNSPLHFGNGTRLTVT.

This clonotype was seen a few times. V and J are TRBV19 and TRBJ2-1, with D possibly TRBD2 on 6 matching bases. Trimming removed 6 bases from V and 2 bases from J, with 14 bases in between. This CDR3 has 15 amino acids. Per germline, CDR1 LNHDA and CDR2 SQIVND (reference sequence). As DNA, the CDR3 is TGTGCCAGTAGGACCAGCGGGTCCACCTACAATGAGCAGTTCTTC. This gives the protein CASRTSGSTYNEQFF.

This clonotype was observed a handful of times. This chain joins TRBV7-9 and TRBJ2-1; D is unclear. V lost 5 bases, J lost 8 bases, and 13 bases lay in between. CDR3 length: 13 amino acids. Germline V CDR1 and CDR2: SEHNR, FQNEAQ (reference sequence). The CDR3 is CASSPWGGDEQFF. In DNA, the CDR3 is TGTGCCAGCAGCCCTTGGGGTGGCGATGAGCAGTTCTTC.

The J gene is TRBJ1-1, the V gene TRBV4-1, with TRBD1 matching 9 bases. Germline V gives CDR1 MGHRA, CDR2 YSYEKL. V lost 3 bases and J lost 3; bases outside the gene matches: 5. The CDR3 has 15 amino acids. The CDR3 nucleotides read TGCGCCAGCAGCCATATACAGGGGGCCGACACTGAAGCTTTCTTT. Translation: CASSHIQGADTEAFF.

The J gene is TRBJ2-5, the V gene TRBV4-1; a weak D match, TRBD1 (6 bases). Germline V gives CDR1 MGHRA, CDR2 YSYEKL. Trimming took off 0 bases at V and 5 bases at J, with 13 bases between the two ends. This CDR3 is built from 15 residues. In DNA, the CDR3 is TGCGCCAGCAGCCAAGAAGGCAGGGGCGGGGAGACCCAGTACTTC. Translation: CASSQEGRGGETQYF.

This clonotype has at least ten counts. The rearrangement joins TRBV12-3 or TRBV12-4 to TRBJ1-4; D not resolved. V was cut by 10 bases and J by 8 bases, with 17 bases left in between. There are 13 residues in the CDR3. The CDR3 loop is CATSSGSNEKLFF. As DNA, the CDR3 is TGTGCCACATCTTCGGGAAGCAACGAAAAACTGTTTTTT.

This clonotype was detected a few times. The chain is built from TRBV2 and TRBJ1-1; D call uncertain. CDR1 SNHLY and CDR2 FYNNEI come from the germline V gene. Deletions cut 10 bases from V and 1 base from J, with 13 bases between. The CDR3 length is 13 residues. The CDR3, as DNA: TGTGCCACCAACCCAGCCCAGAACACTGAAGCTTTCTTT. As protein: CATNPAQNTEAFF.